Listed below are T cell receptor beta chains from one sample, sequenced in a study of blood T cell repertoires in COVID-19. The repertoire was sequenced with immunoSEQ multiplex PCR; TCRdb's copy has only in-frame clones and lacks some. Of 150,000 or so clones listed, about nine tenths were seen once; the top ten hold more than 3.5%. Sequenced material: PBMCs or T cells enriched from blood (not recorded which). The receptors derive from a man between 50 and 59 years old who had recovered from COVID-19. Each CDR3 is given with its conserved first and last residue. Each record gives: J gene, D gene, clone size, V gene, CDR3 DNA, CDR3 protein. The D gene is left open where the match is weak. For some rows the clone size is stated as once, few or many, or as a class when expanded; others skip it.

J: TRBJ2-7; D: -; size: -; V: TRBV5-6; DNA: TGTGCCAGCAGCTTCGGGTACGAGCAGTACTTC; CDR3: CASSFGYEQYF
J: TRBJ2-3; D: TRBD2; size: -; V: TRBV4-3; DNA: TGCGCCAGCAGCCAAGATAGGGCCGGGGGGGCAGATACGCAGTATTTT; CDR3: CASSQDRAGGADTQYF
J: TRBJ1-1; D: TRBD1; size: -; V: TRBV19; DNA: TGTGCCAGTAAAAACACGGGACAGACGGTGAACACTGAAGCTTTCTTT; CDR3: CASKNTGQTVNTEAFF
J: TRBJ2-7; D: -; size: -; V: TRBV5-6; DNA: TGTGCCAGCAGCTTTGGCCCCTACGAGCAGTACTTC; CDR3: CASSFGPYEQYF
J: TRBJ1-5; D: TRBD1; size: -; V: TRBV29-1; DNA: TGCAGCGTCCGCGGGACAGGGGATGATCAGCCCCAGCATTTT; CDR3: CSVRGTGDDQPQHF
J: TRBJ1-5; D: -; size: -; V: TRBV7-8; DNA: TGTGCCAGCAGTCGTCAGGGATTCAGCAATCAGCCCCAGCATTTT; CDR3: CASSRQGFSNQPQHF
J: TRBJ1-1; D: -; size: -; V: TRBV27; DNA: TGTGCCAGCAGTTTAAGCTCCCAGGGTGAAGCTTTCTTT; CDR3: CASSLSSQGEAFF
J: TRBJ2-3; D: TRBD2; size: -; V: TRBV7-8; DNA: TGTGCCAGCAGCTTAGTTCAGCTAGCGGCGGGCACAGATACGCAGTATTTT; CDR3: CASSLVQLAAGTDTQYF
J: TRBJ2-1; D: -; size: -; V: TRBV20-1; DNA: TGCAGTGCTAAAATAGTCAATGTGCAGTTCTTC; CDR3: CSAKIVNVQFF
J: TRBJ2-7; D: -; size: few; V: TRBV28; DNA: TGTGCCAGTTTCGACGGCAGGGCCTACGAGCAGTACTTC; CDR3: CASFDGRAYEQYF
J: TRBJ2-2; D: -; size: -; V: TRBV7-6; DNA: TGTGCCAGCAGCTTAGCGCGGACCGGGGAGCTGTTTTTT; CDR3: CASSLARTGELFF
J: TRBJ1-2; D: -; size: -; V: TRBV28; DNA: TGTGCCAGCTCAGACCAAAGGAGCTATGGCTACACCTTC; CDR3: CASSDQRSYGYTF
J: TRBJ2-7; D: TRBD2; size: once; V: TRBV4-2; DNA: TGTGCCAGCAGCCATCGAGGCCCACGGACTAGCGGGGATGTGATACCCTACGAGCAGTACTTC; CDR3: CASSHRGPRTSGDVIPYEQYF
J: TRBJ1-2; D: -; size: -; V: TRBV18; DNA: TGTGCCAGCTCACCAACCAATGGGGAGCGCGGCTACACCTTC; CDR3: CASSPTNGERGYTF
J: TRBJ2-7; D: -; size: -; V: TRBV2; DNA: TGTGCCAGCAGTCCAAAGAACAGGGTTCACGAGCAGTACTTC; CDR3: CASSPKNRVHEQYF
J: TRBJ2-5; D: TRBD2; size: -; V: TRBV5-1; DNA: TGCGCCAGCAGCCTAGCGGGAGCTCGCCAAGAGACCCAGTACTTC; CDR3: CASSLAGARQETQYF
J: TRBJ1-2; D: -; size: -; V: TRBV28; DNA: TGTGCCAGCAGTTCAGTTGGGCAGAAGTATGGCTACACCTTC; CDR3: CASSSVGQKYGYTF
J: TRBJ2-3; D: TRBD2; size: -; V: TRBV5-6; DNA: TGTGCCAGCAGCTTGTTCGGGAGGACTAGCACAGATACGCAGTATTTT; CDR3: CASSLFGRTSTDTQYF
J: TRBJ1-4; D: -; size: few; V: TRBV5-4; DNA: TGTGCCAGCAGCTTAGGGGCCTCAACTAATGAAAAACTGTTTTTT; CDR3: CASSLGASTNEKLFF